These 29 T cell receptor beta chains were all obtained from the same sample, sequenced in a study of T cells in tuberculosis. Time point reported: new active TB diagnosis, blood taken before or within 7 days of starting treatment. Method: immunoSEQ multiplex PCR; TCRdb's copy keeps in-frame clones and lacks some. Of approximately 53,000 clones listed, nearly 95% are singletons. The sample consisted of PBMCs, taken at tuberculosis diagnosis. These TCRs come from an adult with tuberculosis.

The CDR3 nucleotides read TGCAGCGTTGAGGGGGACAGGAGCTTCTACGAGCAGTACTTC. This sequence encodes CSVEGDRSFYEQYF. The genes are TRBV29-1 and TRBJ2-7; 8 nucleotides line up with TRBD1. The CDR3 loop spans 14 amino acids. V gave up 3 bases and J gave up 3 bases; unmatched junction bases: 7. The V gene's germline CDR1 is SQVTM and CDR2 ANQGSEA.

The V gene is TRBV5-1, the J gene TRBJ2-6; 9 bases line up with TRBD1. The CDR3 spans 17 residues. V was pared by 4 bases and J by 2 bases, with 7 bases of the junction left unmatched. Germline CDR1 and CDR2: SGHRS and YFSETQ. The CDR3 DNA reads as TGCGCCAGCAGCCCGACAGGGGGTAGGACTGGGGCCAACGTCCTGACTTTC. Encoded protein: CASSPTGGRTGANVLTF.

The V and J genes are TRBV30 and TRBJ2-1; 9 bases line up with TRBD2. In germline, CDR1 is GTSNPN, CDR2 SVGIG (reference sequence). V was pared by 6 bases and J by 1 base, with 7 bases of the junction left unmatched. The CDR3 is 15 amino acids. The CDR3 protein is CACRILAGSYNEQFF. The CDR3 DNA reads TGTGCCTGTAGAATCCTAGCGGGGTCCTACAATGAGCAGTTCTTC.

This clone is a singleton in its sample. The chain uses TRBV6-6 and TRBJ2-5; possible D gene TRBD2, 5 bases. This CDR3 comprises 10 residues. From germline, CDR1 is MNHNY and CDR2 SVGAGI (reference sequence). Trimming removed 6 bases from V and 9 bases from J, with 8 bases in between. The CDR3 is CASRRESQYF. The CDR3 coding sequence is TGTGCCAGCAGGAGGGAGTCCCAGTACTTC.

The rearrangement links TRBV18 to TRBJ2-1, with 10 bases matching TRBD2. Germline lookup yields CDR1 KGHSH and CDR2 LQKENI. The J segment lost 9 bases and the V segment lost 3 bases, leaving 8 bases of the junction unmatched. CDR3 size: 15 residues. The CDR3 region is CASSPASGRGSEQFF. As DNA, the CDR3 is TGTGCCAGCTCACCGGCTAGCGGGAGAGGGAGTGAGCAGTTCTTC. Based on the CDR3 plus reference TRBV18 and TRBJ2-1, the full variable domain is NAGVMQNPRHLVRRRGQEARLRCSPMKGHSHVYWYRQLPEEGLKFMVYLQKENIIDESGMPKERFSAEFPKEGPSILRIQQVVRGDSAAYFCASSPASGRGSEQFFGPGTRLTVL.

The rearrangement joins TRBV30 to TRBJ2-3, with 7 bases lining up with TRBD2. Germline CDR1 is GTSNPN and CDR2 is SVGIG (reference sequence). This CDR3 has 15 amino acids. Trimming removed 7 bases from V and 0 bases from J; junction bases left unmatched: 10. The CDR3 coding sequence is TGTGCCTCCCAAGCGGGGACCCGTAGCACAGATACGCAGTATTTT. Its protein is CASQAGTRSTDTQYF.

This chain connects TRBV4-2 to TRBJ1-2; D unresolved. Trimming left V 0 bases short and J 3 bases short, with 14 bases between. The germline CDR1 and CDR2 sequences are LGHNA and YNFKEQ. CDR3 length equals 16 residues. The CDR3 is CASSQDITISDYGYTF. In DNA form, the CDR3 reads TGTGCCAGCAGCCAAGATATAACCATCTCGGACTATGGCTACACCTTC.

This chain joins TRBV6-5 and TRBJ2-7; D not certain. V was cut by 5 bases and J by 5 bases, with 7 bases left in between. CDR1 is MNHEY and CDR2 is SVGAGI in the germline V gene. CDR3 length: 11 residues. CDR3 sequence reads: CASSRGHEQYF. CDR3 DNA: TGTGCCAGCAGTCGAGGCCACGAGCAGTACTTC.

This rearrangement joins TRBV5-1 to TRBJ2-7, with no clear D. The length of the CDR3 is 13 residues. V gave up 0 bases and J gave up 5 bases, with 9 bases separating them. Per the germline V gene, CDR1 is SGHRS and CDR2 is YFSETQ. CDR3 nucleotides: TGCGCCAGCAGCTTGGCCGGGTCGCACGAGCAGTACTTC. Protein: CASSLAGSHEQYF.

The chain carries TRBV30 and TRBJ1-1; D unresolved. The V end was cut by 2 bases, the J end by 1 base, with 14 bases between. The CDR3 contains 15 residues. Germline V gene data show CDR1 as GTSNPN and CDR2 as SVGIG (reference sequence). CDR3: CAWSPSVRGNTEAFF. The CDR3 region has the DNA TGTGCCTGGAGTCCTAGCGTACGGGGGAACACTGAAGCTTTCTTT.

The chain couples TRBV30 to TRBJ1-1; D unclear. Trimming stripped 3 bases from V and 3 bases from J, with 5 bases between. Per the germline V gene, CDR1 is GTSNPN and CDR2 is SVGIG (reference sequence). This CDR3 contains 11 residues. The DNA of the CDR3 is TGTGCCTGGAGCTCGGACACTGAAGCTTTCTTT. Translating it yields CAWSSDTEAFF.

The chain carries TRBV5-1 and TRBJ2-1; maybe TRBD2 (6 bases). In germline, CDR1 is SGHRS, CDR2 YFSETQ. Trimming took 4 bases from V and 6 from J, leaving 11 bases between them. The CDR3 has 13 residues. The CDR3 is CASSAGTLNEQFF. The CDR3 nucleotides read TGCGCCAGCAGCGCCGGGACTCTCAATGAGCAGTTCTTC.

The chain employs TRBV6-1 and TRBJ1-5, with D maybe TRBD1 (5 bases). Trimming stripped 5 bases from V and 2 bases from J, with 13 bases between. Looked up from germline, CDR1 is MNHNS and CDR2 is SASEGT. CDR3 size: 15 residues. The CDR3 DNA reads TGTGCCAGCAGTAGCGGGACTATTGGCAATCAGCCCCAGCATTTT. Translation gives CASSSGTIGNQPQHF.

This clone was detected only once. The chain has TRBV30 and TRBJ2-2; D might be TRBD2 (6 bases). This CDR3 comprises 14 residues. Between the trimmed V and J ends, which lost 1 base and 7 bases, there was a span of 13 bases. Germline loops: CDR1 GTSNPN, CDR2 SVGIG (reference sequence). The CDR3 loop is CAWSAKLAGGELFF. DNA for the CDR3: TGTGCCTGGAGTGCCAAACTAGCTGGCGGGGAGCTGTTTTTT. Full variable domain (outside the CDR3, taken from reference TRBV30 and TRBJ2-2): SQTIHQWPATLVQPVGSPLSLECTVEGTSNPNLYWYRQAAGRGLQLLFYSVGIGQISSEVPQNLSASRPQDRQFILSSKKLLLSDSGFYLCAWSAKLAGGELFFGEGSRLTVL.

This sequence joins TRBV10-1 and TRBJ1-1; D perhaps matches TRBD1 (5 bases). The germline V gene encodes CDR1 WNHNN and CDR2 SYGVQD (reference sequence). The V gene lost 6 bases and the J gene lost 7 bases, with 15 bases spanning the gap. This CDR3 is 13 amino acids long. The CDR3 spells CASSPGGVGEAFF. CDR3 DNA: TGCGCCAGCAGCCCCGGGGGGGTTGGTGAAGCTTTCTTT.

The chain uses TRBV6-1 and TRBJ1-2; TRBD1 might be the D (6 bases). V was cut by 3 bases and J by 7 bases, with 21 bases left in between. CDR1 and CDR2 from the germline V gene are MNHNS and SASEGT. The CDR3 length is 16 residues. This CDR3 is CASSDRRKMGAVGYTF. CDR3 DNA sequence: TGTGCCAGCAGTGATCGGCGTAAGATGGGGGCGGTTGGCTACACCTTC.

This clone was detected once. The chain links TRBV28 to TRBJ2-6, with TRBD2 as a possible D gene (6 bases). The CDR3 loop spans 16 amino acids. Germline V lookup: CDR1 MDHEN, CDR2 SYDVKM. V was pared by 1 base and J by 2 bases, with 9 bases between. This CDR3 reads CASSLFSGAGANVLTF. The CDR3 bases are TGTGCCAGCAGTTTATTCTCGGGAGCTGGGGCCAACGTCCTGACTTTC.

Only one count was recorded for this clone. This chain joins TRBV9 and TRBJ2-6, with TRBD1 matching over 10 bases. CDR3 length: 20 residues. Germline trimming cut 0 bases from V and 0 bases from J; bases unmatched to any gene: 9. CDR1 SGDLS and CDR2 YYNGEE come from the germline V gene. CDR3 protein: CASSVEPGTGVGSGANVLTF. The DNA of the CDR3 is TGTGCCAGCAGCGTAGAGCCCGGGACAGGGGTAGGCTCTGGGGCCAACGTCCTGACTTTC.

CDR3 nucleotide sequence: TGTGCCTGGAGTGGAAAACTCCGGGCCAACGTCCTGACTTTC. Translated: CAWSGKLRANVLTF. The chain employs TRBV30 and TRBJ2-6; D uncertain. Germline-derived CDR1 and CDR2 are GTSNPN and SVGIG (reference sequence). This CDR3 region has 14 residues. V was shortened by 1 base and J by 5 bases, with 9 bases between the two germline ends.

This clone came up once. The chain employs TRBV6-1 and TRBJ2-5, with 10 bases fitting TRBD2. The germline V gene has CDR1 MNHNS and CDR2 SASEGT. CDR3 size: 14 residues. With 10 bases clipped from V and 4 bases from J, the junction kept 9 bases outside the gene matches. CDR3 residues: CATSRAGGGETQYF. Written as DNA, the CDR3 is TGTGCCACCTCCCGAGCGGGGGGGGGAGAGACCCAGTACTTC.

The CDR3 region has the DNA TGCGCCAGCAGCCAATTGACAGGGGGCGAAGATACGCAGTATTTT. This gives the protein CASSQLTGGEDTQYF. J is TRBJ2-3 and V is TRBV4-3, with TRBD1 identical over 10 bases. With 2 bases clipped from V and 5 bases from J, the junction kept 4 bases outside the gene matches. The CDR3 length is 15 residues. The germline V gene has CDR1 LGHNA and CDR2 YSLEER.

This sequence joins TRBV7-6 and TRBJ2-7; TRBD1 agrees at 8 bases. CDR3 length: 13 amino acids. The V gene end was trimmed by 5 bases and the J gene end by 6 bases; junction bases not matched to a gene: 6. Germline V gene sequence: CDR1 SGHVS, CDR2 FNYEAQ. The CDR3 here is CASSRGQGIEQYF. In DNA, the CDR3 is TGTGCCAGCAGCCGTGGACAGGGTATCGAGCAGTACTTC.

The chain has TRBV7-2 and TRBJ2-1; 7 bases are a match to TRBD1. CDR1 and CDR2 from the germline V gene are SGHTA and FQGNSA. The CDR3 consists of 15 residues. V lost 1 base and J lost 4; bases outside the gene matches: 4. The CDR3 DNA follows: TGTGCCAGCAGCTTAGGGAAGGGGGCATACAATGAGCAGTTCTTC. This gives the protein CASSLGKGAYNEQFF.

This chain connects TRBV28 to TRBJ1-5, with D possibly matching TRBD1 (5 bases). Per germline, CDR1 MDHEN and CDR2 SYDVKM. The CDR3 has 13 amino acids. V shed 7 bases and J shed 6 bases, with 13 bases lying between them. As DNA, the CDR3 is TGTGCCAGCACCAATTGGGGGGTTCAGCCCCAGCATTTT. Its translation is CASTNWGVQPQHF.

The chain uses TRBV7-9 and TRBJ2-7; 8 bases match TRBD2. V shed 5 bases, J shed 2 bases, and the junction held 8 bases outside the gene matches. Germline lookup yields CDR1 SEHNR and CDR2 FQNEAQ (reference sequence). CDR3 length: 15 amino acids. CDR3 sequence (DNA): TGTGCCAGCAGCACCGGGAAACTAGCGGCCTACGAGCAGTACTTC. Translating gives CASSTGKLAAYEQYF.

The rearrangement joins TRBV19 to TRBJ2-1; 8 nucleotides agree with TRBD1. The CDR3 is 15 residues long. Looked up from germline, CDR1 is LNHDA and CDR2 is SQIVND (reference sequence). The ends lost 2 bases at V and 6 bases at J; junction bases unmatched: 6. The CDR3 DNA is TGTGCCAGTAGTATAACAGGGGGAAAGGTCAATGAGCAGTTCTTC. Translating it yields CASSITGGKVNEQFF.

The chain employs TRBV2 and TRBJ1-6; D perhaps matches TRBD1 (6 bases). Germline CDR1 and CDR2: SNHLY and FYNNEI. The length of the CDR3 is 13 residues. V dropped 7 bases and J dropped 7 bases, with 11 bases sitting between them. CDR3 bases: TGTGCCAGCACGCCAGGGGTGAATTCACCCCTCCACTTT. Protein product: CASTPGVNSPLHF.

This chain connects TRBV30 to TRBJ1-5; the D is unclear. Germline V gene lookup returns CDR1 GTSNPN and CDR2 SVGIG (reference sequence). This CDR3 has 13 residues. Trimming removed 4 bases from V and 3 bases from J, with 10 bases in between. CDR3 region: CAWTGSSNQPQHF. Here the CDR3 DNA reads TGTGCCTGGACCGGGTCTTCCAATCAGCCCCAGCATTTT.

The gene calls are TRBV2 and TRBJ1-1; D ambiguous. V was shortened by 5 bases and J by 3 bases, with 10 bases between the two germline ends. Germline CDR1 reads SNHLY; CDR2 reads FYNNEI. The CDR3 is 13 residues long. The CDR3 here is CASSPESDTEAFF. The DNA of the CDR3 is TGTGCCAGCAGTCCCGAGTCCGACACTGAAGCTTTCTTT.